One and the same sample provided the 28 T cell receptor beta chains below, sequenced in a study of T-cell memory formation after mild COVID-19 (dated by TCRdb to the early 2020s). Libraries were made using 5' RACE. The reads were generated on an Illumina NovaSeq 6000. TCRdb reprocessing: public reads trimmed at Q25 with fastp, clones called with MiXCR, in-frame beta chains kept. Rows are combined by CDR3 protein, so each entry shows the most common genes and DNA. The sample includes 100,000 or so distinct CDR3 sequences, with 11% observed a single time. The biggest ten clones account for about 40% of the sample. What was sequenced was PBMCs or a T cell subset sorted from them (not recorded which). Receptor source: a man aged 18 to 29 who had mild COVID-19 (a few samples of this study predate the infection). The sample titles of this study are shuffled in the database, so cell type and time point are left out; the donor was told from shared clones.

This clonotype appeared once. This rearrangement joins TRBV12-3 or TRBV12-4 to TRBJ2-7; either TRBD1 or TRBD2 may fit D (7 bases each). V lost 3 bases and J 2 bases, leaving 14 bases between the germline ends. CDR3 size: 15 residues. CDR3: CASSFSRGGTYEQYF. CDR3 in DNA: TGTGCCAGCAGTTTTAGCAGGGGGGGAACCTACGAGCAGTACTTC.

V gene TRBV13 combines with J gene TRBJ2-7; D ambiguous. The germline V gene has CDR1 PRHDT and CDR2 FYEKMQ (reference sequence). V was clipped by 1 base and J by 6 bases, with 16 bases between them. CDR3 length: 15 amino acids. The CDR3 loop is CASSLAGGLMCEQYF. The CDR3 DNA is TGTGCCAGCAGCTTAGCAGGCGGCTTGATGTGCGAGCAGTACTTC.

The V and J genes are TRBV4-3 and TRBJ2-2, with TRBD1 matching 8 bases. The CDR3 totals 16 residues. Trimming took 4 bases from V and 3 from J; bases not matched to a gene: 7. CDR1 and CDR2 (germline): LGHNA, YSLEER. CDR3 sequence: CASSPRWTGHTGELFF. CDR3 sequence (DNA): TGCGCCAGCAGCCCCAGGTGGACAGGGCACACCGGGGAGCTGTTTTTT.

The V gene is TRBV6-6, the J gene TRBJ2-7, with D possibly being TRBD1 or TRBD2 (7 bases each). This CDR3 spans 23 amino acids. Germline values: CDR1 MNHNY, CDR2 SVGAGI (reference sequence). Trimming removed 2 bases from V and 0 bases from J, with 35 bases in between. CDR3 in amino acids: CASSYPGTVREGKNSLGSYEQYF. CDR3 sequence (DNA): TGTGCCAGCAGTTACCCCGGGACAGTAAGGGAGGGAAAAAATTCCCTCGGCTCCTACGAGCAGTACTTC.

V is TRBV2 and J is TRBJ2-2; 8 bases align to TRBD2. Trimming removed 10 bases from V and 5 bases from J; junction bases left unmatched: 9. The length of the CDR3 is 14 residues. The germline CDR1 and CDR2 sequences are SNHLY and FYNNEI. This CDR3 reads CANSGGRGTGELFF. CDR3 nucleotides: TGTGCCAACAGCGGGGGTCGGGGGACCGGGGAGCTGTTTTTT. The variable domain in full, with the rest retrieved from reference TRBV2 and TRBJ2-2, is EPEVTQTPSHQVTQMGQEVILRCVPISNHLYFYWYRQILGQKVEFLVSFYNNEISEKSEIFDDQFSVERPDGSNFTLKIRSTKLEDSAMYFCANSGGRGTGELFFGEGSRLTVL.

This chain links TRBV20-1 with TRBJ2-7; no definite D call. Trimming stripped 7 bases from V and 4 bases from J, with 20 bases between. The germline V gene encodes CDR1 DFQATT and CDR2 SNEGSKA (reference sequence). CDR3 size: 14 residues. CDR3 DNA sequence: TGCAGTGTGGCGTGGTTTTCCCCCGGGTACGAGCAGTACGTC. Translated, it gives CSVAWFSPGYEQYV.

This clonotype has just a few counts. The gene calls are TRBV5-5 and TRBJ1-5; D is ambiguous. Germline-derived CDR1 and CDR2 are SGHKS and YYEKEE (reference sequence). CDR3 length: 16 amino acids. Trimming took 1 base from V and 0 from J, leaving 11 bases between them. CDR3 sequence: CASSLTLGYSNQPQHF. CDR3 in DNA: TGTGCCAGCAGCTTGACCCTAGGATATAGCAATCAGCCCCAGCATTTT.

CDR3: CASSRLAGGAPTDTQYF. CDR3 nucleotides: TGTGCCAGCAGCCGACTAGCGGGGGGCGCACCCACAGATACGCAGTATTTT. V usage is TRBV7-9 and J usage is TRBJ2-3; 13 bases are a match to TRBD2. In germline, CDR1 is SEHNR, CDR2 FQNEAQ (reference sequence). V shed 5 bases and J 2 bases; nucleotides not matched to a gene: 7. The CDR3 spans 17 residues.

This clonotype has a single count. The rearrangement joins TRBV14 to TRBJ2-3, with TRBD2 matching over 10 bases. There are 16 residues in the CDR3. Unmatched junction bases numbered 8, after V lost 5 bases and J lost 3 bases. Germline-derived CDR1 and CDR2 are SGHDN and FVKESK. CDR3 nucleotides: TGTGCCAGCAGCTACACTAGCGGGGAAATGACAGATACGCAGTATTTT. Its translation: CASSYTSGEMTDTQYF. The full variable domain, rest sourced from reference TRBV14 and TRBJ2-3, is EAGVTQFPSHSVIEKGQTVTLRCDPISGHDNLYWYRRVMGKEIKFLLHFVKESKQDESGMPNNRFLAERTGGTYSTLKVQPAELEDSGVYFCASSYTSGEMTDTQYFGPGTRLTVL.

This clonotype was counted only a few times. J is TRBJ2-7 and V is TRBV7-6; either TRBD1 or TRBD2 may supply D (5 bases each). With 1 base removed from V and 2 bases from J, the gap between germline ends came to 12 bases. CDR3 length equals 15 residues. CDR1 SGHVS and CDR2 FNYEAQ come from the germline V gene. CDR3 amino acids: CASSLGQGVTYEQYF. DNA for the CDR3: TGTGCCAGCAGCTTAGGGCAGGGAGTAACCTACGAGCAGTACTTC.

This clonotype was counted a single time. The chain links TRBV12-3 or TRBV12-4 to TRBJ2-5, with a tentative D call TRBD1 (6 bases). The V gene lost 6 bases and the J gene lost 4 bases, with 9 bases spanning the gap. The CDR3 loop spans 12 amino acids. The chain's CDR3 is CASSPGAETQYF. In DNA form, the CDR3 reads TGTGCCAGCAGCCCAGGGGCAGAGACCCAGTACTTC.

This clonotype was counted a few times. J is TRBJ2-1 and V is TRBV11-3; no reliable D call. There are 13 residues in the CDR3. The V end lost 1 base, the J end lost 9 bases, and 10 bases lay between the germline ends. In germline, CDR1 is SGHNT, CDR2 YENEEA. CDR3 bases: TGTGCCAGCAGCTTAGTATCGGTGGGTGAGCAGTTCTTC. As protein: CASSLVSVGEQFF.

This clonotype was recorded a few times. The J gene is TRBJ2-1, the V gene TRBV19; 10 nucleotides line up with TRBD2. Germline lookup yields CDR1 LNHDA and CDR2 SQIVND (reference sequence). This CDR3 comprises 18 residues. J gave up 6 bases and V 3 bases, and 14 bases lay outside the gene matches. DNA for the CDR3: TGTGCCAGTAGTATCTGGGCTAGCGGGGGACACACGGGCAATGAGCAGTTCTTC. Encoded protein: CASSIWASGGHTGNEQFF.

The chain uses TRBV18 and TRBJ1-3; 8 nucleotides match TRBD1. Trimming took 5 bases from V and 3 from J; bases not matched to a gene: 9. Per the germline V gene, CDR1 is KGHSH and CDR2 is LQKENI. The CDR3 contains 16 residues. The CDR3 loop reads CASSTGQGQGGNTIYF. CDR3 DNA: TGTGCCAGCTCAACCGGACAGGGCCAAGGTGGAAACACCATATATTTT.

This chain uses TRBV7-6 with TRBJ1-4; no clear D. Deletions cut 4 bases from V and 5 bases from J, with 14 bases between. The germline V gene encodes CDR1 SGHVS and CDR2 FNYEAQ. The CDR3 is 15 residues long. The CDR3: CASSSLGLWNEKLFF. For the CDR3, the DNA is TGTGCCAGCAGCTCGTTGGGCCTATGGAATGAAAAACTGTTTTTT.

The sample holds a few counts of this clonotype. The V call is TRBV29-1, the J call TRBJ2-7, with TRBD1 matching over 7 bases. Germline V gene sequence: CDR1 SQVTM, CDR2 ANQGSEA. This CDR3 comprises 13 residues. V trimming: 6 bases; J trimming: 6 bases; junction bases outside the gene matches: 11. The CDR3: CSVVGQRLSEQYF. The CDR3 DNA reads TGCAGCGTCGTGGGACAGCGTCTGTCCGAGCAGTACTTC.

CDR3: CASLREESYTGELFF. The CDR3 nucleotides read TGCGCCAGTCTCCGGGAAGAGTCCTACACCGGGGAGCTGTTTTTT. This chain links TRBV10-2 with TRBJ2-2, with a tentative D call TRBD2 (5 bases). Per germline, CDR1 WSHSY and CDR2 SAAADI. With 9 bases removed from V and 3 bases from J, the gap between germline ends came to 17 bases. This CDR3 spans 15 amino acids.

This clonotype was seen only a few times. At one end the junction does not follow the germline gene, possibly because of a read error. This sequence joins TRBV7-6 and TRBJ2-7; 8 bases line up with TRBD1. This CDR3 region has 14 residues. Germline CDR1 and CDR2: SGHVS and FNYEAQ. The CDR3 is CTSSLTGVNHEQYF. In DNA, the CDR3 is TGTACCAGCAGCTTGACAGGGGTCAATCACGAGCAGTACTTC.

This clonotype appeared a few times. The V call is TRBV4-1, the J call TRBJ1-1; tentative D call: TRBD1 (5 bases). Germline V gene lookup returns CDR1 MGHRA and CDR2 YSYEKL. This CDR3 region has 15 residues. Trimming cost V 3 bases and J 3 bases, with 14 bases left between them. CDR3 nucleotide sequence: TGCGCCAGCAGCCATCCCGGGGGGGTGGACACTGAAGCTTTCTTT. It yields the protein CASSHPGGVDTEAFF.

At least ten counts were recorded for this clonotype. The chain is built from TRBV5-6 and TRBJ1-6, with D maybe TRBD1 (5 bases). The CDR3 covers 16 residues. V was cut by 1 base and J by 0 bases, with 8 bases left in between. The germline V gene encodes CDR1 SGHDT and CDR2 YYEEEE. The CDR3 protein is CASSLMGRSYNSPLHF. CDR3 sequence (DNA): TGTGCCAGCAGCTTGATGGGACGCTCCTATAATTCACCCCTCCACTTT.

Only a few counts were recorded for this clonotype. This sequence joins TRBV7-9 and TRBJ1-2; D not certain. V was pared by 8 bases and J by 6 bases, with 7 bases between. The germline V gene has CDR1 SEHNR and CDR2 FQNEAQ (reference sequence). This CDR3 is 10 amino acids long. DNA of the CDR3: TGTGCCAGCCGGCTGGATGGCTACACCTTC. Translated: CASRLDGYTF.

This clonotype was counted between two and nine times. The chain carries TRBV11-2 and TRBJ2-5, with 10 bases aligning to TRBD2. Germline lookup yields CDR1 SGHAT and CDR2 FQNNGV. The CDR3 runs to 16 residues. The V segment lost 6 bases and the J segment 2 bases; nucleotides outside the gene matches: 9. The CDR3 sequence: CASRSPSGGVQETQYF. CDR3 in DNA: TGTGCCAGCAGATCGCCTAGCGGGGGCGTACAAGAGACCCAGTACTTC.

The chain couples TRBV27 to TRBJ1-1, with 8 bases fitting TRBD1. The V gene end was trimmed by 5 bases and the J gene end by 3 bases; junction bases not matched to a gene: 5. The length of the CDR3 is 14 residues. Germline V gives CDR1 MNHEY, CDR2 SMNVEV (reference sequence). The CDR3 region is CASSIDRGYTEAFF. The CDR3 bases are TGTGCCAGCAGTATCGACAGGGGATACACTGAAGCTTTCTTT.

The chain is built from TRBV9 and TRBJ2-5; D gene unclear. Germline-derived CDR1 and CDR2 are SGDLS and YYNGEE. This CDR3 has 13 amino acids. The CDR3 sequence: CASQPAPRETQYF. In DNA form, the CDR3 reads TGTGCTAGCCAACCAGCCCCCCGGGAGACCCAGTACTTC.

This clonotype has just a few counts. The V gene is TRBV6-6, the J gene TRBJ2-5; D gene ambiguous. V was shortened by 2 bases and J by 4 bases, with 11 bases between the two germline ends. The germline CDR1 and CDR2 sequences are MNHNY and SVGAGI (reference sequence). The CDR3 has 14 residues. For the CDR3, the DNA is TGTGCCAGCAGTTACGAAGGCGCTAGAGAGACCCAGTACTTC. Its translation: CASSYEGARETQYF.

Remarks on this clonotype: No DNA is shown, since the ends of the CDR3 on it are uncertain; the CDR3 is the one TCRdb lists. The V call is TRBV21-1, the J call TRBJ1-2; the table's D call of TRBD1 was not tested on the DNA. TRBV21-1 is flagged as a pseudogene. The CDR3 is 15 amino acids in total, end residues counted. Here the CDR3 reads CASSKVAWGAYGYTF.

There are a few counts of this clonotype. The gene calls are TRBV4-3 and TRBJ1-1; D is undetermined. CDR1 is LGHNA, CDR2 YSLEER, per germline. V lost 0 bases and J 5 bases, leaving 13 bases between the germline ends. The CDR3 consists of 15 residues. The DNA for the CDR3 is TGCGCCAGCAGCCAAGATTGGACCCTGGGTACTGAAGCTTTCTTT. This sequence encodes CASSQDWTLGTEAFF.

The chain combines TRBV10-2 with TRBJ1-2, with D perhaps matching TRBD1 (5 bases). The V and J ends lost 3 bases and 8 bases respectively, with 16 bases between them. Germline-derived CDR1 and CDR2 are WSHSY and SAAADI. The CDR3 covers 14 residues. CDR3 protein: CASSDSGALIGYTF. The DNA for the CDR3 is TGCGCCAGCAGTGATTCCGGGGCCCTAATCGGCTACACCTTC.